This T cell receptor (beta chain) originates from a study of blood T cell repertoires in COVID-19. The data were produced by immunoSEQ multiplex PCR, yet TCRdb's version contains in-frame clones alone and is incomplete. This table has 90,000 to 140,000 clones, around 80% appearing once. This clone showed up just a few times. This CDR3 has 14 amino acids. Germline V lookup: CDR1 SGHNT, CDR2 YENEEA. V was shortened by 7 bases and J by 8 bases, with 15 bases between the two germline ends. The chain links TRBV11-3 to TRBJ1-6; a possible D gene is TRBD1 (5 bases). The source of this sequence is a woman older than 75 with acute or convalescent COVID-19. The specimen was peripheral blood. The CDR3 reads CASKFGGGDSPLHF. CDR3 coding DNA: TGTGCCAGCAAGTTTGGGGGGGGAGATTCACCCCTCCACTTT.